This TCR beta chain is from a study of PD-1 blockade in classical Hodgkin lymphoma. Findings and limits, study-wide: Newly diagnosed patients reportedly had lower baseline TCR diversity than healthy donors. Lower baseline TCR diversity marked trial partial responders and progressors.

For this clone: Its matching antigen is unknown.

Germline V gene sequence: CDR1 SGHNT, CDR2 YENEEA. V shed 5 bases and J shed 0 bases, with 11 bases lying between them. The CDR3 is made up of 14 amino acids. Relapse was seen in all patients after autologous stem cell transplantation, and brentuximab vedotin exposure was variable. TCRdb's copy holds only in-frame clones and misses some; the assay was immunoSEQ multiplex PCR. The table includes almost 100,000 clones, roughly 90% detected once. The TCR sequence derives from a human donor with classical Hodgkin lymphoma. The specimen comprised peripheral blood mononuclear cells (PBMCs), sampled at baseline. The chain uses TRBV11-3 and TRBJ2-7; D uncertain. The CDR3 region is CASSPGRNSYEQYF. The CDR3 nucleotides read TGTGCCAGCAGCCCGGGCCGTAACTCCTACGAGCAGTACTTC.